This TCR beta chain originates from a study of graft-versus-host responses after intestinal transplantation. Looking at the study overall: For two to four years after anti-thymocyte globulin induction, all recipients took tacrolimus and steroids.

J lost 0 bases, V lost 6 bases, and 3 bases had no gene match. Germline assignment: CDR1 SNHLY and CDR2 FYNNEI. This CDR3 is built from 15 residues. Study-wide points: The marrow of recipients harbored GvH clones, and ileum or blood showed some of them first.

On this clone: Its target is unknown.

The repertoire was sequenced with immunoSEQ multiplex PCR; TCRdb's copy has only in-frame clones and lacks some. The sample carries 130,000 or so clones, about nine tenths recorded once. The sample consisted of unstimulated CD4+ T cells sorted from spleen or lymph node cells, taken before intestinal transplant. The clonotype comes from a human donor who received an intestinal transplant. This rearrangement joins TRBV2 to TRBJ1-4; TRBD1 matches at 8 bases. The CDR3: CASSAQGATNEKLFF. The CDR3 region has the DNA TGTGCCAGCAGCGCACAGGGGGCAACTAATGAAAAACTGTTTTTT. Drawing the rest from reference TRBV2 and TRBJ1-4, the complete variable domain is EPEVTQTPSHQVTQMGQEVILRCVPISNHLYFYWYRQILGQKVEFLVSFYNNEISEKSEIFDDQFSVERPDGSNFTLKIRSTKLEDSAMYFCASSAQGATNEKLFFGSGTQLSVL.